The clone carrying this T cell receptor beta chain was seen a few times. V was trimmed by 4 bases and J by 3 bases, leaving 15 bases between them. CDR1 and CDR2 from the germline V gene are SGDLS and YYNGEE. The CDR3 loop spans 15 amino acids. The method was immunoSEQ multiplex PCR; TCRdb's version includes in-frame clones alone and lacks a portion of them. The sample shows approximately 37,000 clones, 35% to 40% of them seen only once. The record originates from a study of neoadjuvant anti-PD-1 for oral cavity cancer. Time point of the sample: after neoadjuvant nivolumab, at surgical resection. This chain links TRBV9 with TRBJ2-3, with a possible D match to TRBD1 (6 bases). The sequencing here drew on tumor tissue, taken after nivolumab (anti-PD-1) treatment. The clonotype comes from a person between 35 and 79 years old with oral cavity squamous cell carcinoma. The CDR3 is CASSPQAGQTDTQYF. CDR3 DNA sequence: TGTGCCAGCAGCCCACAAGCAGGACAGACAGATACGCAGTATTTT.